This TCR beta chain was sequenced during a study of cytomegalovirus exposure and HLA in healthy donors. About the research overall: Clustering assigned 70% to 90% of the approximately 400 genotyped donors to the Caucasian-associated ancestry cluster.

Turning to this clone: What it binds is not known.

Germline loops: CDR1 SGHTA, CDR2 FQGNSA. V lost 6 bases and J lost 4, with 9 bases in between. This CDR3 contains 12 residues. Amplification used 60 Vbeta primers and 13 Jbeta primers. Only in-frame clones appear in the TCRdb table, and some are missing; sequencing was by immunoSEQ multiplex PCR. The sample lists under 130,000 clones, 78% occurring once. Study conclusions and caveats: Several of the most significant clusters appeared linked to common viral pathogens, based on a later analysis. Researchers reported in a later analysis that a missense DCLRE1C variant was tied to TCR beta V- and J-gene trimming. Donors were assumed by presence/absence analyses to have roughly uniform sequencing depth.

The receptor comes from a male donor in good health and CMV-seronegative. Sequencing input: PBMCs. The chain employs TRBV7-2 and TRBJ1-2; no reliable D call. The CDR3 DNA reads as TGTGCCAGCAGTCGCCGGTCCTATGGCTACACCTTC. It yields the protein CASSRRSYGYTF.